This T cell receptor (beta chain) was recovered during a study of T cells in Graves' hyperthyroidism and ophthalmopathy (dated by TCRdb to between 2017 and 2020). The study in broad terms: Peripheral blood samples were taken at initial diagnosis, before any treatment was given. The paper describes TCR Vbeta CDR3 sequencing of 140 or so peripheral blood samples, made up of about 40 ophthalmopathy patients, some 80 hyperthyroidism patients and about 17 progressor patients. After sampling, hyperthyroidism patients received methimazole starting at 30 mg daily, and ophthalmopathy patients received high-dose intravenous methylprednisolone. Prospective prediction of ophthalmopathy was tested in an independent validation cohort consisting of 18 to 20 hyperthyroidism patients and around 16 patients who later progressed to ophthalmopathy. The study also compared thyroid tissue and blood T-cell repertoires from more than five Graves' hyperthyroidism patients. A discovery cohort of about a hundred patients, 43 with Graves' ophthalmopathy and 57 with stable Graves' hyperthyroidism, was used to find distinguishing TCR V-J signatures. For training and testing, the 95 to 100 patients in the discovery cohort were randomly divided in a 7:3 ratio.

What the work shows at the level of the full study, not this receptor alone: No statistical method was used to fix the sample size in advance, and group allocation was not hidden from the investigators. A 13 V-J signature model separated ophthalmopathy from stable hyperthyroidism, with about 88% sensitivity and just under 84% specificity in cross-validation and 80%/75% in testing. Most expanded thyroid clonotypes (frequency above 0.001) were also found in blood, which suggests that blood repertoires may mirror thyroid immune responses. In validation, the model predicted progression to ophthalmopathy with roughly 70% sensitivity and approximately 78% specificity, a median of 6.5 months before onset.

This clonotype was detected ten times or more. Its cognate antigen has yet to be identified. No base qualities exist here, and no much larger clone lies one base off it. The TCR beta CDR3 regions were amplified from the RNA transcripts. A first-round RT-PCR of the TCR CDR3 used the HTBI primer set with the Qiagen OneStep RT-PCR kit. A second multiplex PCR round built the libraries, followed by size selection and purification. Paired-end sequencing of the libraries was performed with 100 bp reads on an Illumina HiSeq2000. Processing in the source paper ran as follows. SOAPnuke was used to process the raw data, with reads discarded if the reads contained adapters or uncalled bases, had a mean Phred below 15, or lacked an exact constant-primer or identifier match. COPE v1.2.5 was used to merge high-quality paired reads, and clonotypes were defined as unique nucleotide sequences. Clonotypes were aligned to IMGT TRBV, TRBD and TRBJ reference segments using MiTCR v1.1. The analysis was restricted to V-J combinations with a frequency above 0.0001, which together covered just over 98% of the repertoires. The TCS score was defined as F50 (clonal expansion) divided by E x V (chaos), with BLOSUM62-based TCRdist calculated between CDR3 peptides within each V-J. Welch's t-statistics and random forest reduced 514 V-J features to under 15, which were used in a naive Bayes classifier (R e1071). TCRdb ran its own pipeline on the public reads, namely fastp trimming at Q25 and MiXCR clone calling, and kept in-frame beta chains. Entries are consolidated by CDR3 protein sequence, retaining the most common genes and DNA. The V and J calls and clone size are TCRdb's, not the authors'. This sample is represented by approximately 620,000 distinct CDR3 sequences; 11% to 15% of them were singletons. The top ten constitute 5.5% to 7.5% of the sample.

The V end gives up 4 bases and the J end 4 bases, leaving 3 bases in the junction not matched to a gene. The CDR3 numbers 14 residues from cysteine through phenylalanine. Only the CDR3 DNA is retained, 42 bases long and in frame from the first base. For CDR1 and CDR2, the germline V gene lists KGHDR and SFDVKD. Hyperthyroidism patients were newly diagnosed, had a disease duration of under 2 months, and were aged 18 to 65 years. The study excluded patients with uncontrolled infections, other autoimmune diseases, pregnancy or lactation. Clinical symptoms, serum thyroxine and TRAb, thyroid ultrasound, and orbital computed tomography formed the basis for the diagnoses. Blood from progressor patients was collected at the time of first diagnosis with hyperthyroidism, before any ophthalmopathy symptoms had appeared. Ficoll-Paque density gradient centrifugation was used to isolate PBMCs from around 10 ml of fresh peripheral blood. Patients classed as progressors first received a Graves' hyperthyroidism diagnosis and then went on to develop ophthalmopathy during follow-up. Total RNA was extracted using Trizol reagent, and RNA quality was assessed on an Agilent 2100 Bioanalyzer.

The rearrangement combines TRBV24-1 with TRBJ2-1, with 7 middle bases fitting TRBD1. The clonotype was recovered from a woman in her 30s with Graves' hyperthyroidism that later progressed to Graves' ophthalmopathy. Sequencing was done on a sample of blood. CDR3 loop: CATSEGQLYNEQFF. The base sequence is TGTGCCACCAGTGAGGGACAGTTATACAATGAGCAGTTCTTC.